This paragraph reports one T cell receptor beta chain. Antigen unknown. Time point in this sample: cycle 4 day 1 (C4D1), after 6 weeks of nivolumab. Following autologous stem cell transplantation, relapse occurred in every patient, and exposure to brentuximab vedotin varied. The length of the CDR3 is 14 residues. This sample stems from a study of PD-1 blockade in classical Hodgkin lymphoma. Overall study findings and caveats: The origin of the repertoire differences remains undefined, with disease activity or prior therapy as possible causes.

Data came from immunoSEQ multiplex PCR; TCRdb stores just in-frame clones and leaves some out. The data hold about 33,000 clones, with 65% to 80% observed a single time. V and J are TRBV1 and TRBJ2-7; TRBD1 is the table's D call and was not checked against the DNA. TRBV1 is given as a pseudogene. The receptor's source is a human donor with classical Hodgkin lymphoma. This sample comprised peripheral blood mononuclear cells (PBMCs), obtained before the fourth cycle of nivolumab. The CDR3 sequence is CTSRPQGAPYEQYF. The CDR3 nucleotides are TGCACCAGCAGACCACAGGGGGCACCCTACGAGCAGTACTTC.